This TCR beta chain was identified during a study of cytomegalovirus exposure and HLA in healthy donors. Regarding donors, all were healthy bone marrow donors. The CDR3 runs to 13 residues. Per germline, CDR1 SGHRS and CDR2 YFSETQ. Trimming stripped 4 bases from V and 0 bases from J, with 7 bases between. The PCR contained 60 Vbeta and 13 Jbeta primers. Repertoires were generated with immunoSEQ multiplex PCR, while TCRdb's copy carries only in-frame clones and drops some. Of around 240,000 clones in the sample, more than 75% were seen once. This clonotype was obtained from a woman aged 40 to 50 in good health and CMV-seropositive. The source material was PBMCs. This chain joins TRBV5-1 and TRBJ1-1; D is possibly TRBD1 (5 bases). The CDR3 sequence: CASSQGLNTEAFF. The CDR3 DNA reads as TGCGCCAGCAGCCAGGGTCTGAACACTGAAGCTTTCTTT.